The 10 T cell receptor beta chains below were found in one sample sequenced in a study of T cell changes during pregnancy in multiple sclerosis. The table came from immunoSEQ multiplex PCR; TCRdb's copy has only in-frame clones and leaves some out. This table has some 60,000 clones, 91% appearing once. The starting material was peripheral blood, obtained after pregnancy. These receptors originate from a female donor in good health, enrolled as a control in a pregnancy study.

This chain connects TRBV4-1 to TRBJ2-1; 9 nucleotides match TRBD2. V lost 4 bases and J lost 5; bases outside the gene matches: 9. CDR1 and CDR2 (germline): MGHRA, YSYEKL. The CDR3 contains 16 residues. CDR3 DNA: TGCGCCAGCAGCCCCCTCGAGCGGGGGGCTCACAATGAGCAGTTCTTC. Its translation: CASSPLERGAHNEQFF.

This chain joins TRBV7-9 and TRBJ2-1; D gene unclear. Deletions cut 1 base from V and 8 bases from J, with 12 bases between. Germline V gives CDR1 SEHNR, CDR2 FQNEAQ (reference sequence). This CDR3 comprises 14 residues. The CDR3 reads CASSLGREADEQFF. CDR3 DNA sequence: TGTGCCAGCAGCTTAGGTAGAGAAGCCGATGAGCAGTTCTTC.

This chain connects TRBV5-1 to TRBJ1-4; D is perhaps TRBD1 (5 bases). Germline CDR1 is SGHRS and CDR2 is YFSETQ. V dropped 5 bases and J dropped 0 bases, with 8 bases sitting between them. CDR3 length equals 14 residues. The CDR3 sequence is CASSPDTTNEKLFF. DNA of the CDR3: TGCGCCAGCAGTCCGGACACAACTAATGAAAAACTGTTTTTT.

In this sample, this clone turned up once. The chain uses TRBV7-3 and TRBJ2-1; 11 bases fit TRBD2. Trimming at V came to 3 bases and at J to 8 bases, leaving 6 bases not matched to a gene. CDR3 length: 15 amino acids. The V gene's germline CDR1 is SGHTA and CDR2 FQGTGA. CDR3 in amino acids: CASSFTSGSWDEQFF. The CDR3 DNA follows: TGTGCCAGCAGCTTCACTAGCGGGAGCTGGGATGAGCAGTTCTTC.

The table lists this clone with a count of one. The chain is built from TRBV6-5 and TRBJ2-7, with D unclear. V was pared by 0 bases and J by 6 bases, with 6 bases between. CDR1 is MNHEY, CDR2 SVGAGI, per germline. CDR3 length: 12 amino acids. CDR3 DNA: TGTGCCAGCAGTTACTCTAACACCGAGCAGTACTTC. Translation gives CASSYSNTEQYF.

This rearrangement joins TRBV7-3 to TRBJ1-2, with a tentative D call TRBD1 (5 bases). Germline V gene sequence: CDR1 SGHTA, CDR2 FQGTGA. This CDR3 has 15 amino acids. The ends were cut back, 4 bases at V and 6 bases at J, with 18 bases in the middle. The chain's CDR3 is CASSWRDGSLDGYTF. CDR3 nucleotides: TGTGCCAGCAGCTGGCGGGACGGTTCTCTGGATGGCTACACCTTC.

The genes are TRBV6-6 and TRBJ1-2, with 7 bases matching TRBD1. CDR3 length equals 12 residues. Per the germline V gene, CDR1 is MNHNY and CDR2 is SVGAGI (reference sequence). The V gene end was trimmed by 6 bases and the J gene end by 8 bases; junction bases not matched to a gene: 6. The CDR3 DNA is TGTGCCAGCAGACTGACAGGGAAAGGCTACACCTTC. It codes for CASRLTGKGYTF.

The genes are TRBV6-1 and TRBJ2-1; D gene unclear. The CDR3 is 12 residues long. Germline V gene lookup returns CDR1 MNHNS and CDR2 SASEGT. Trimming removed 7 bases at V and 7 bases at J, with 11 bases between. This CDR3 is CASNMVENEQFF. DNA for the CDR3: TGTGCCAGCAATATGGTAGAGAATGAGCAGTTCTTC.

The chain joins TRBV10-3 to TRBJ2-1; 7 bases fit TRBD1. The length of the CDR3 is 17 residues. Germline-derived CDR1 and CDR2 are ENHRY and SYGVKD. V trimming: 5 bases; J trimming: 8 bases; junction bases outside the gene matches: 18. CDR3 DNA sequence: TGTGCCATCAGTTCACGGACAGGTGTTACGGTTATAGATGAGCAGTTCTTC. It translates to CAISSRTGVTVIDEQFF.

V usage is TRBV7-2 and J usage is TRBJ2-7; 9 bases line up with TRBD1. The J segment lost 3 bases and the V segment lost 6 bases, leaving 12 bases of the junction unmatched. Germline CDR1 and CDR2: SGHTA and FQGNSA. The CDR3 consists of 16 residues. The CDR3 nucleotides read TGTGCCAGCAGTCTCCATCCGGGACAGGGCCACTACGAGCAGTACTTC. Amino acid sequence: CASSLHPGQGHYEQYF.